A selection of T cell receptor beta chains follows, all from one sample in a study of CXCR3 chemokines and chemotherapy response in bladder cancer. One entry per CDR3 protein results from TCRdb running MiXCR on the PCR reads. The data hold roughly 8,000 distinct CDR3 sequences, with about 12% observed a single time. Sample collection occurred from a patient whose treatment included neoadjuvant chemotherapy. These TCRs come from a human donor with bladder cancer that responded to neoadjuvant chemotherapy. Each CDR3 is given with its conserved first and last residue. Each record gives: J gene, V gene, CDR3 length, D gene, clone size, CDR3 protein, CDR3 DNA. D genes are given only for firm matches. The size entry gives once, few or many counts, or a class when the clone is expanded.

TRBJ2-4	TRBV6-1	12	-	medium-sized	CASATERNIQYF	TGTGCCAGCGCCACGGAGAGAAACATTCAGTACTTC
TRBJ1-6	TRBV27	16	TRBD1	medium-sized	CASSLRDRVTNSPLHF	TGTGCCAGCAGTTTAAGGGACAGGGTTACTAATTCACCCCTCCACTTT
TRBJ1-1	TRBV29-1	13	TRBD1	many	CSARTGGNTEAFF	TGCAGCGCCCGGACAGGGGGGAACACTGAAGCTTTCTTT
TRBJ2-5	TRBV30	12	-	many	CAWKLGGGTQYF	TGTGCCTGGAAGTTAGGAGGGGGGACCCAGTACTTC
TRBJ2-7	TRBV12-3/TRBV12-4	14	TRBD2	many	CASSSLAGWGEQYF	TGTGCCAGCAGCTCCCTAGCGGGGTGGGGCGAGCAGTACTTC
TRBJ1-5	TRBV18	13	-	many	CASSPGVDQPQHF	TGTGCCAGCTCACCCGGGGTGGACCAGCCCCAGCATTTT
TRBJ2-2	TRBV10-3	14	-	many	CAITVNSDTGELFF	TGTGCCATTACAGTCAACTCGGACACCGGGGAGCTGTTTTTT
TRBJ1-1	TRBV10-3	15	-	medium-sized	CAISRTGGANTEAFF	TGTGCCATCAGCCGGACGGGGGGGGCGAACACTGAAGCTTTCTTT
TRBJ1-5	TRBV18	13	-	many	CASSPGRNQPQHF	TGTGCCAGCTCACCCGGCAGGAATCAGCCCCAGCATTTT
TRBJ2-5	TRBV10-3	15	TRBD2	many	CAISGSSGGIGTQYF	TGTGCCATCAGTGGTTCTAGCGGGGGGATCGGGACCCAGTACTTC
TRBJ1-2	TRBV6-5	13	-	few	CASTRTADYGYTF	TGTGCCAGCACTAGGACGGCCGACTATGGCTACACCTTC
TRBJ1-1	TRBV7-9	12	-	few	CASSFSSAGAFF	TGTGCCAGCAGCTTTTCGTCCGCCGGAGCTTTCTTT
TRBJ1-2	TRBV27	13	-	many	CASSYEGNYGYTF	TGTGCCAGCAGTTACGAGGGCAACTATGGCTACACCTTC
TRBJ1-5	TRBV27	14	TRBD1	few	CASSLQGASQPQHF	TGTGCCAGCAGTTTGCAGGGGGCAAGTCAGCCCCAGCATTTT
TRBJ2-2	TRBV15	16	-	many	CATSRDPGGRTGELFF	TGTGCCACCAGCAGAGATCCCGGGGGCAGGACCGGGGAGCTGTTTTTT
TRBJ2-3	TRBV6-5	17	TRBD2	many	CASRPTLAGLRGDTQYF	TGTGCCAGCAGACCTACCCTAGCGGGCCTCCGAGGAGATACGCAGTATTTT